This TCR beta chain was found in a study of blood T cell repertoires in COVID-19. Looking at the study overall: PBMCs, B-cell-depleted T cells, or T cells provided the cDNA or gDNA that made up the material.

A single count supports this clone. Authors' analysis steps: Amplification of reference gene primers was used by the study to estimate nucleated cell counts. The protocol was immunoSEQ multiplex PCR, while the TCRdb copy is restricted to in-frame clones and leaves out a portion. D and trimming were read from the DNA, whereas the V and J calls and clone size are those reported in that table. The table has 190,000 or so clones, roughly nine tenths seen once; the top ten hold 0.75% to 0.95%. The germline gives CDR1 LGHDT, CDR2 YNNKEL (reference sequence). V lost 1 base, J lost 7 bases, and 17 bases lay in between. The CDR3 covers 17 residues.

The sequencing sample was made of peripheral blood. This receptor was identified in an older woman with acute or convalescent COVID-19. V usage is TRBV3-1 (or the pseudogene TRBV3-2) and J usage is TRBJ1-6, with a possible D match to TRBD1 (5 bases). For the CDR3, the DNA is TGTGCCAGCAGCCAAGTTGGGGGAGGGAGCGGGAATTCACCCCTCCACTTT. Residues: CASSQVGGGSGNSPLHF.